The 25 T cell receptor beta chains in this list originate from one sample, sequenced in a study of technical replicates of blood from a handful of donors. Produced via immunoSEQ multiplex PCR; TCRdb's table is partial and in-frame only. The table includes some 70,000 clones, roughly nine tenths detected once. The sample taken for sequencing was PBMCs. The receptor source for this set is a human donor in good health. Some clones in this sample may be carry-over from other donors' samples.

This rearrangement joins TRBV15 to TRBJ2-1; 15 bases are shared with TRBD2. The trim removed 0 bases at V and 0 bases at J, leaving 6 bases unmatched. This CDR3 comprises 20 residues. Germline V gene sequence: CDR1 LNHNV, CDR2 YYDKDF (reference sequence). The CDR3 DNA reads as TGTGCCACCAGCAGAGATCTGGGACTAGCGGGGGGTAGCTCCTACAATGAGCAGTTCTTC. This sequence encodes CATSRDLGLAGGSSYNEQFF.

The chain has TRBV6-6 and TRBJ1-2; 9 bases fit TRBD1. Germline assignment: CDR1 MNHNY and CDR2 SVGAGI (reference sequence). This CDR3 spans 13 amino acids. The V segment lost 6 bases and the J segment 8 bases; nucleotides outside the gene matches: 7. In DNA form, the CDR3 reads TGTGCCAGCAGCGGGACAGGGTATGAGGGCTACACCTTC. Protein: CASSGTGYEGYTF.

This clone was seen just once. CDR3 region: CASSPLTGELGYTF. DNA of the CDR3: TGCGCCAGCAGCCCTCTTACAGGGGAATTAGGCTACACCTTC. J is TRBJ1-2 and V is TRBV4-3; 7 bases are shared with TRBD1. CDR1 is LGHNA and CDR2 is YSLEER in the germline V gene. With V trimmed by 4 bases and J by 8 bases, 10 bases remained unmatched. The CDR3 totals 14 residues.

CDR3 amino acids: CATNELAGGNPYEQYF. The CDR3 DNA reads TGTGCCACAAATGAACTAGCGGGGGGTAATCCCTACGAGCAGTACTTC. The chain employs TRBV10-3 and TRBJ2-7; 12 nucleotides match TRBD2. Germline V lookup: CDR1 ENHRY, CDR2 SYGVKD. This CDR3 comprises 16 residues. The J segment lost 2 bases and the V segment lost 10 bases, leaving 12 bases of the junction unmatched.

This chain connects TRBV4-2 to TRBJ1-2, with D tentatively TRBD1 (6 bases). V gave up 7 bases and J gave up 2 bases, with 8 bases separating them. The CDR3 is made up of 12 amino acids. Germline V gene lookup returns CDR1 LGHNA and CDR2 YNFKEQ. The CDR3 is CASTQGNYGYTF. CDR3 sequence (DNA): TGTGCCAGCACGCAGGGGAACTATGGCTACACCTTC.

The chain links TRBV4-2 to TRBJ1-4; D unclear. This CDR3 is 16 amino acids long. The germline V gene has CDR1 LGHNA and CDR2 YNFKEQ. Trimming cost V 0 bases and J 1 base, with 9 bases left between them. The CDR3 here is CASSQEKGRTNEKLFF. The CDR3 nucleotides read TGTGCCAGCAGCCAAGAGAAAGGGAGAACTAATGAAAAACTGTTTTTT.

The genes are TRBV12-5 and TRBJ1-5; 8 positions agree with TRBD1. This CDR3 has 14 residues. Germline trimming cut 5 bases from V and 6 bases from J; bases unmatched to any gene: 6. Per germline, CDR1 LGHNT and CDR2 FRNRAP. The CDR3 coding sequence is TGTGCTAGTGGTAAAGGACAGGGCGCTCAGCCCCAGCATTTT. Translation: CASGKGQGAQPQHF.

This chain joins TRBV6-5 and TRBJ1-6; a possible D gene is TRBD1 (6 bases). This CDR3 contains 15 residues. Trimming cost V 0 bases and J 4 bases, with 7 bases left between them. CDR1 and CDR2 from the germline V gene are MNHEY and SVGAGI. DNA of the CDR3: TGTGCCAGCAGTTACTCAGGACAGTATAATTCACCCCTCCACTTT. This translates into CASSYSGQYNSPLHF.

The V gene is TRBV7-3, the J gene TRBJ2-1; TRBD2 aligns across 7 bases. Trimming removed 2 bases from V and 4 bases from J; junction bases left unmatched: 5. The CDR3 is made up of 15 amino acids. Germline values: CDR1 SGHTA, CDR2 FQGTGA. The CDR3 spells CASSLSREGYNEQFF. For the CDR3, the DNA is TGTGCCAGCAGCTTATCGAGGGAGGGGTACAATGAGCAGTTCTTC.

The chain has TRBV2 and TRBJ1-1, with D perhaps TRBD1 (6 bases). CDR1 is SNHLY, CDR2 FYNNEI, per germline. The CDR3 consists of 14 residues. Trimming shortened V by 4 bases and J by 0 bases, and 9 bases separated the two germline ends. The CDR3 DNA is TGTGCCAGCAGTGGGGACACCCTGAACACTGAAGCTTTCTTT. Its protein is CASSGDTLNTEAFF.

The J gene is TRBJ2-7, the V gene TRBV7-7, with 9 bases identical to TRBD1. Germline V gene data show CDR1 as SSHAT and CDR2 as FNYEAQ (reference sequence). V dropped 4 bases and J dropped 7; count of bases not matched to a gene: 5. The CDR3 length is 13 residues. The CDR3 spells CASSWGQGKEQYF. The DNA for the CDR3 is TGTGCCAGCAGCTGGGGACAGGGAAAGGAGCAGTACTTC.

This chain connects TRBV27 to TRBJ2-1; 10 nucleotides match TRBD2. The CDR3 is made up of 15 amino acids. Per germline, CDR1 MNHEY and CDR2 SMNVEV (reference sequence). With 3 bases clipped from V and 9 bases from J, the junction kept 8 bases outside the gene matches. The CDR3 spells CASSFRSGRASEQFF. The CDR3, as DNA: TGTGCCAGCAGTTTCAGAAGCGGGAGGGCCTCTGAGCAGTTCTTC.

The V call is TRBV27, the J call TRBJ2-1; D is perhaps TRBD2 (6 bases). This CDR3 is 16 amino acids long. The germline V and J ends were trimmed by 4 bases and 4 bases, with 17 bases remaining between them. CDR1 is MNHEY, CDR2 SMNVEV, per germline (reference sequence). CDR3 loop: CASSSGAVPAYNEQFF. Written as DNA, the CDR3 is TGTGCCAGCAGTTCGGGAGCGGTACCCGCTTACAATGAGCAGTTCTTC.

About this clone: Other DNA sequences in the sample encode the same CDR3. The rearrangement uses TRBV6-5 and TRBJ1-2; D might be TRBD1 (6 bases). This CDR3 is 15 amino acids long. Trimming removed 0 bases from V and 8 bases from J, with 16 bases in between. Germline CDR1 is MNHEY and CDR2 is SVGAGI. CDR3 coding DNA: TGTGCCAGCAGTTACTCGGTGTCAGGGGCAGACGGCTACACCTTC. It translates to CASSYSVSGADGYTF.

The gene calls are TRBV2 and TRBJ1-1; D unclear. V was trimmed by 3 bases and J by 11 bases, leaving 13 bases between them. CDR3 length: 12 amino acids. Germline-derived CDR1 and CDR2 are SNHLY and FYNNEI. The CDR3 sequence: CASSDGGYVAFF. The CDR3 DNA follows: TGTGCCAGCAGTGATGGAGGGTACGTCGCTTTCTTT. Drawing the rest from reference TRBV2 and TRBJ1-1, the complete variable domain is EPEVTQTPSHQVTQMGQEVILRCVPISNHLYFYWYRQILGQKVEFLVSFYNNEISEKSEIFDDQFSVERPDGSNFTLKIRSTKLEDSAMYFCASSDGGYVAFFGQGTRLTVV.

The V gene is TRBV7-3, the J gene TRBJ1-5; 8 bases agree with TRBD1. This CDR3 is built from 14 residues. Germline V gene sequence: CDR1 SGHTA, CDR2 FQGTGA. The V and J ends lost 3 bases and 11 bases, in that order; junction bases with no gene match: 9. The DNA for the CDR3 is TGTGCCAGCAGCTTGACAGGGGTGGGGGGAGCCCAGCATTTT. The encoded protein is CASSLTGVGGAQHF.

The chain joins TRBV4-1 to TRBJ2-1, with D maybe TRBD2 (6 bases). The CDR3 totals 12 residues. Trimming took off 2 bases at V and 9 bases at J, with 8 bases between the two ends. In germline, CDR1 is MGHRA, CDR2 YSYEKL. The CDR3 loop reads CASSQLGGEQFF. As DNA, the CDR3 is TGCGCCAGCAGCCAACTGGGGGGTGAGCAGTTCTTC.

The CDR3 loop is CASSSGQGRNTGELFF. CDR3 coding DNA: TGTGCCAGCAGCTCGGGACAGGGAAGGAACACCGGGGAGCTGTTTTTT. The V and J genes are TRBV5-4 and TRBJ2-2; the match to TRBD1 covers 9 bases. V lost 3 bases and J lost 1; bases outside the gene matches: 4. The CDR3 covers 16 residues. Germline V gene sequence: CDR1 SGHNT, CDR2 YYREEE (reference sequence).

The chain combines TRBV5-1 with TRBJ2-5, with TRBD2 matching 8 bases. Germline assignment: CDR1 SGHRS and CDR2 YFSETQ. J lost 5 bases, V lost 3 bases, and 9 bases had no gene match. The CDR3 is 15 residues long. Here the CDR3 reads CASSSVHPSGETQYF. In DNA form, the CDR3 reads TGCGCCAGCAGCTCGGTCCACCCTAGCGGGGAGACCCAGTACTTC.

With respect to this clone: Other DNA variants within this sample encode the same CDR3. The chain recombines TRBV19 with TRBJ1-5; TRBD1 aligns across 9 bases. The CDR3 has 15 amino acids. CDR1 LNHDA and CDR2 SQIVND come from the germline V gene (reference sequence). Losses at the gene ends were 1 base for V and 2 bases for J; bases not matched to a gene: 0. The CDR3 is CASSIGTGGNQPQHF. The CDR3 nucleotides read TGTGCCAGTAGTATAGGGACAGGGGGCAATCAGCCCCAGCATTTT.

The V and J genes are TRBV28 and TRBJ2-7; D possibly corresponds to TRBD1 (5 bases). Germline CDR1 is MDHEN and CDR2 is SYDVKM. CDR3 length equals 13 residues. Trimming cost V 6 bases and J 5 bases, with 14 bases left between them. CDR3 sequence: CASSTITGNEQYF. CDR3 DNA: TGTGCCAGCAGCACCATCACAGGCAACGAGCAGTACTTC.

This clone was counted between two and nine times. The chain employs TRBV7-9 and TRBJ2-5; D gene uncertain. This CDR3 has 13 residues. The V and J ends lost 2 bases and 0 bases respectively, with 4 bases between them. CDR1 and CDR2 (germline): SEHNR, FQNEAQ (reference sequence). CDR3 amino acids: CASSLSDQETQYF. Here the CDR3 DNA reads TGTGCCAGCAGCTTAAGCGACCAAGAGACCCAGTACTTC.

V gene TRBV7-3 combines with J gene TRBJ2-7; 9 bases agree with TRBD1. Trimming cost V 5 bases and J 4 bases; bases outside gene matches: 3. The CDR3 consists of 13 residues. Germline CDR1 is SGHTA and CDR2 is FQGTGA. CDR3 loop: CASSPGQGYEQYF. CDR3 DNA sequence: TGTGCCAGCAGCCCTGGACAGGGGTACGAGCAGTACTTC.

The rearrangement joins TRBV5-6 to TRBJ1-4, with 7 bases aligning to TRBD1. This CDR3 contains 18 residues. Per germline, CDR1 SGHDT and CDR2 YYEEEE. The ends lost 2 bases at V and 0 bases at J; junction bases unmatched: 10. CDR3 protein: CASSFRYGDSATNEKLFF. The CDR3 DNA is TGTGCCAGCAGCTTTCGATACGGGGACAGTGCAACTAATGAAAAACTGTTTTTT. The entire variable domain, with the rest obtained from reference TRBV5-6 and TRBJ1-4, is as follows: DAGVTQSPTHLIKTRGQQVTLRCSPKSGHDTVSWYQQALGQGPQFIFQYYEEEERQRGNFPDRFSGHQFPNYSSELNVNALLLGDSALYLCASSFRYGDSATNEKLFFGSGTQLSVL.

This chain links TRBV19 with TRBJ1-5; TRBD1 is a possible D gene (6 bases). CDR3 length: 15 residues. Looked up from germline, CDR1 is LNHDA and CDR2 is SQIVND (reference sequence). Between the trimmed V and J ends, which lost 5 bases and 0 bases, there was a span of 11 bases. CDR3 residues: CASSVRQVSNQPQHF. The CDR3, as DNA: TGTGCCAGTAGTGTCCGACAGGTTAGCAATCAGCCCCAGCATTTT.